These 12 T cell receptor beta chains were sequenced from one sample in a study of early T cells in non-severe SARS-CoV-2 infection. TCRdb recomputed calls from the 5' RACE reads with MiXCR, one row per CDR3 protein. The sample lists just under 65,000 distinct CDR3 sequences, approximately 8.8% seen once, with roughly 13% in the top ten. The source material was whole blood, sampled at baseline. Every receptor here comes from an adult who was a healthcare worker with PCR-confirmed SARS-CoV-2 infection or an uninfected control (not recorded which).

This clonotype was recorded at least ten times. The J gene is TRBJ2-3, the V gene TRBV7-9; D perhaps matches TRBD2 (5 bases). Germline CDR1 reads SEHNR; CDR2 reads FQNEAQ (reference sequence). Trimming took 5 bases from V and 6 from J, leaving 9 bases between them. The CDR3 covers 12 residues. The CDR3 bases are TGTGCCAGCAGCGCGTCGGGGGATACGCAGTATTTT. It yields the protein CASSASGDTQYF.

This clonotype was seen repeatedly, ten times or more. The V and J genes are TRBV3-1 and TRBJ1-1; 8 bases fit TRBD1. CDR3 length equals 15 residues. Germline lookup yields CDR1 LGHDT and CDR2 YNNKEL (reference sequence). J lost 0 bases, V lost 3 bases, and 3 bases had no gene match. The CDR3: CASSQRDRMNTEAFF. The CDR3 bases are TGTGCCAGCAGCCAGAGGGACAGGATGAACACTGAAGCTTTCTTT.

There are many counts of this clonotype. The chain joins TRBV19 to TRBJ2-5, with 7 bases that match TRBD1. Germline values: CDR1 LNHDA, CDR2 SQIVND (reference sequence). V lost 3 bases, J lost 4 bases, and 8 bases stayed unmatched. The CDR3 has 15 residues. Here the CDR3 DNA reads TGTGCCAGTAGTATGAGACAGGGAATGAGAGAGACCCAGTACTTC. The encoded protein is CASSMRQGMRETQYF.

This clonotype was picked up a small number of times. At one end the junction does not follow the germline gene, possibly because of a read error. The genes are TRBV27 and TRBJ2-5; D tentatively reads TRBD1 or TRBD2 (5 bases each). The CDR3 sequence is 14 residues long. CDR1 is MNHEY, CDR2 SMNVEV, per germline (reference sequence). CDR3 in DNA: TGTGCCAACAGTCATACCGGGACCTCAGAGACCCAGCACTTC. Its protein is CANSHTGTSETQHF.

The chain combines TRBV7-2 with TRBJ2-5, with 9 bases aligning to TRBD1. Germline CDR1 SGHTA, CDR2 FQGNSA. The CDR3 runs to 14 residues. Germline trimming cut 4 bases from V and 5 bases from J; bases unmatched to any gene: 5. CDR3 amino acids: CASSYGTGLETQYF. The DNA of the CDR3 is TGTGCCAGCAGCTATGGGACAGGGCTGGAGACCCAGTACTTC.

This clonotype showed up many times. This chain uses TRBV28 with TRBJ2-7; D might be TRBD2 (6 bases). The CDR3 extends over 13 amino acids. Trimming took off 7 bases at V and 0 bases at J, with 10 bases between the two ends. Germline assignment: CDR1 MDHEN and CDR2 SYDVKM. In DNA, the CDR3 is TGTGCCAGCACAGTAGCGGTCTCCTACGAGCAGTACTTC. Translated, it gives CASTVAVSYEQYF. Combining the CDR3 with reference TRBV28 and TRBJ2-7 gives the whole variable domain DVKVTQSSRYLVKRTGEKVFLECVQDMDHENMFWYRQDPGLGLRLIYFSYDVKMKEKGDIPEGYSVSREKKERFSLILESASTNQTSMYLCASTVAVSYEQYFGPGTRLTVT.

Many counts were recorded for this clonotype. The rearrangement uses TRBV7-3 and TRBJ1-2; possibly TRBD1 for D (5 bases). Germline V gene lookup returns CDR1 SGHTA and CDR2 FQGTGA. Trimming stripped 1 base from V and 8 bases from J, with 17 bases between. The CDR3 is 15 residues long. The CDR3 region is CASSLNGAGTQGYTF. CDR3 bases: TGTGCCAGCAGCTTAAATGGGGCAGGAACTCAGGGCTACACCTTC. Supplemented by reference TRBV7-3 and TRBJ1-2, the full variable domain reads GAGVSQTPSNKVTEKGKYVELRCDPISGHTALYWYRQSLGQGPEFLIYFQGTGAADDSGLPNDRFFAVRPEGSVSTLKIQRTERGDSAVYLCASSLNGAGTQGYTFGSGTRLTVV.

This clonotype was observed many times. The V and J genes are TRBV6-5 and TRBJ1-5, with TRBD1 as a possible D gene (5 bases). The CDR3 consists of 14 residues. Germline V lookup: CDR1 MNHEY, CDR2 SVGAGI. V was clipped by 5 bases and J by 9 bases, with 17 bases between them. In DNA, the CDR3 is TGTGCCAGCAGTCTCCGGGACTCCCGGACGCCCCAGCATTTT. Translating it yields CASSLRDSRTPQHF.

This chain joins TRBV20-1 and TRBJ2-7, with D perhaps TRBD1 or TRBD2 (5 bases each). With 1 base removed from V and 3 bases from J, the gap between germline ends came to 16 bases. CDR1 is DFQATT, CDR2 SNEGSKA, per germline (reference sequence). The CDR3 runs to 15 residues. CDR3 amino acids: CSARVMGPGSYEQYF. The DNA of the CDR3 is TGCAGTGCTAGAGTGATGGGACCGGGTAGCTACGAGCAGTACTTC.

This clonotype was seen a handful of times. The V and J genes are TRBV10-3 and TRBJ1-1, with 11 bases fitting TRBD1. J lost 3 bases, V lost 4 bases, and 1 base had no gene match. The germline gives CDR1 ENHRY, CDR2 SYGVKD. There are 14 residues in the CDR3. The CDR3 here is CAISGGQGDTEAFF. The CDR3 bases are TGTGCCATCAGTGGGGGACAGGGGGACACTGAAGCTTTCTTT.

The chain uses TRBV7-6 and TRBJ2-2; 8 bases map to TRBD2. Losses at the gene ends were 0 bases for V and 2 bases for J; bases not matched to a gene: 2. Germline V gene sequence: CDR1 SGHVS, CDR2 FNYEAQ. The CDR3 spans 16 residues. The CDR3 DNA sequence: TGTGCCAGCAGCTTAGCTGTAGCGGGAAACACCGGGGAGCTGTTTTTT. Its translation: CASSLAVAGNTGELFF.

The CDR3, as DNA: TGTGCCAGCAGCCGACTAGGGAGGCAAGAGACCCAGTACTTC. Amino acid sequence: CASSRLGRQETQYF. The gene calls are TRBV12-3 or TRBV12-4 and TRBJ2-5; tentative D call: TRBD2 (6 bases). V lost 6 bases to trimming and J lost 2 bases, with 13 bases between them. The CDR3 totals 14 residues.